These T cell receptor beta chains were read from a single sample in a study of T cell responses to AZD1222 COVID-19 vaccine. The method was immunoSEQ multiplex PCR; TCRdb's version includes in-frame clones alone and lacks a portion of them. This specimen shows about 140,000 clones; the ten leading clones hold roughly 2%. The specimen sequenced was peripheral blood. The receptors were sampled from an adult in good health. CDR3s include the opening cysteine and the closing phenylalanine or tryptophan. D genes are given only for firm matches.

CDR3 protein,CDR3 DNA,V gene,J gene,D gene
CASSVAEGGHNEQFF,TGTGCCAGCAGCGTAGCCGAGGGGGGCCACAATGAGCAGTTCTTC,TRBV9,TRBJ2-1,NA
CASSHDSGGNTQYF,TGTGCCAGCAGCCATGATAGCGGGGGAAATACGCAGTATTTT,TRBV3-1/TRBV3-2,TRBJ2-3,TRBD2
CASSSNRGGGEKLFF,TGTGCCAGCAGCTCCAACAGGGGAGGGGGCGAAAAACTGTTTTTT,TRBV25-1,TRBJ1-4,TRBD1
CASSVEGRFRGSPLHF,TGTGCCAGCAGCGTGGAGGGAAGATTTAGGGGTTCACCCCTCCACTTT,TRBV9,TRBJ1-6,NA
CASSLYGVGHSPLHF,TGTGCCAGCAGCTTGTATGGGGTTGGGCATTCACCCCTCCACTTT,TRBV5-6,TRBJ1-6,NA
CSVEEGTANYEQYF,TGCAGCGTTGAGGAGGGGACAGCGAACTACGAGCAGTACTTC,TRBV29-1,TRBJ2-7,NA
CASSLIGGAGAEAFF,TGTGCCAGCAGCCTTATAGGGGGCGCCGGGGCTGAAGCTTTCTTT,TRBV7-6,TRBJ1-1,TRBD1
CASSYSRASGNTIYF,TGTGCCAGCAGTTACTCGAGGGCGTCTGGAAACACCATATATTTT,TRBV6-6,TRBJ1-3,NA
CSALRAYEQYF,TGCAGTGCCCTCCGAGCCTACGAGCAGTACTTC,TRBV20-1,TRBJ2-7,NA
CASKREGGTQYF,TGCGCCAGCAAGAGGGAGGGGGGTACGCAGTATTTT,TRBV5-1,TRBJ2-3,NA
CASSPTATGELFF,TGTGCCAGCAGCCCCACAGCCACCGGGGAGCTGTTTTTT,TRBV6-5,TRBJ2-2,NA
CATSRLDTQYF,TGTGCCACCAGCAGGTTGGATACGCAGTATTTT,TRBV15,TRBJ2-3,NA
CASSLDYGGNTIYF,TGTGCCAGCAGCTTAGATTACGGTGGAAACACCATATATTTT,TRBV11-3,TRBJ1-3,NA
CASSERSGVNEKLFF,TGTGCCAGCAGTGAACGGTCAGGCGTTAATGAAAAACTGTTTTTT,TRBV6-1,TRBJ1-4,NA
CASKLRPTNTEAFF,TGTGCCAGCAAACTAAGACCGACGAACACTGAAGCTTTCTTT,TRBV6-6,TRBJ1-1,NA
CASSYSKGTEAFF,TGTGCCAGCAGTTACTCAAAGGGCACTGAAGCTTTCTTT,TRBV6-6,TRBJ1-1,NA
CASSFGLAEETQYF,TGCGCCAGCAGCTTTGGCCTAGCGGAAGAGACCCAGTACTTC,TRBV5-1,TRBJ2-5,TRBD2
CASSRRTSGGSGEQFF,TGTGCCAGCAGCCGCCGGACTAGCGGGGGATCGGGTGAGCAGTTCTTC,TRBV14,TRBJ2-1,TRBD2
CASSFTESTDTQYF,TGTGCCAGCAGTTTCACGGAGAGCACAGATACGCAGTATTTT,TRBV6-5,TRBJ2-3,NA
CAISEGYYGYTF,TGTGCCATCAGTGAAGGGTACTATGGCTACACCTTC,TRBV10-3,TRBJ1-2,NA
CASSFGLGKPQHF,TGTGCCAGCAGTTTCGGCCTCGGCAAGCCCCAGCATTTT,TRBV12-3/TRBV12-4,TRBJ1-5,NA
CASSRQGTDTQYF,TGTGCCAGCAGTCGACAGGGGACAGATACGCAGTATTTT,TRBV2,TRBJ2-3,TRBD1
CASSLGRGYTF,TGTGCCAGCAGCTTAGGTCGGGGCTACACCTTC,TRBV7-2,TRBJ1-2,NA
CATSSGSGGAAEQFF,TGTGCCACCAGCAGCGGTAGCGGGGGGGCCGCTGAGCAGTTCTTC,TRBV15,TRBJ2-1,TRBD2
CASSEGLAGFTDTQYF,TGTGCCAGCAGTGAGGGACTAGCGGGTTTCACAGATACGCAGTATTTT,TRBV2,TRBJ2-3,TRBD2
CASSPGRGPVNTEAFF,TGTGCCAGCAGCCCAGGGAGGGGGCCCGTGAACACTGAAGCTTTCTTT,TRBV7-9,TRBJ1-1,TRBD1
CASSILVEGETQYF,TGTGCCAGCAGTATACTAGTTGAGGGGGAGACCCAGTACTTC,TRBV6-2/TRBV6-3,TRBJ2-5,NA
CASSESPYLSGNTIYF,TGTGCCAGCAGTGAATCTCCTTACCTCTCTGGAAACACCATATATTTT,TRBV6-1,TRBJ1-3,NA
CASSFRSPLHF,TGTGCCAGCAGTTTCCGTTCACCCCTCCACTTT,TRBV28,TRBJ1-6,NA
CASSLSAGNYGYTF,TGTGCCAGCAGTTTATCGGCAGGGAACTATGGCTACACCTTC,TRBV28,TRBJ1-2,NA
CASSLAGGLSTEAFF,TGTGCCAGCAGCTTGGCGGGGGGCTTAAGCACTGAAGCTTTCTTT,TRBV5-6,TRBJ1-1,NA
CASSIRGKNQPQHF,TGTGCCAGTAGTATCCGGGGGAAAAATCAGCCCCAGCATTTT,TRBV19,TRBJ1-5,NA
CASSQRGGGYGYTF,TGTGCCAGCAGCCAAAGGGGGGGAGGCTATGGCTACACCTTC,TRBV3-1/TRBV3-2,TRBJ1-2,NA
CAWSGTQTYYGYTF,TGTGCCTGGAGTGGCACCCAAACTTACTATGGCTACACCTTC,TRBV30,TRBJ1-2,NA
CASSLGVAAYEQYF,TGTGCCAGCAGCTTAGGGGTAGCCGCATACGAGCAGTACTTC,TRBV11-2,TRBJ2-7,NA